Below are 22 T cell receptor beta chains sequenced from a single sample in a study of long-term antiretroviral therapy in people with HIV. It was version v3.0 of the immunoSEQ assay that was run at survey level. The protocol was immunoSEQ multiplex PCR, while the TCRdb copy is restricted to in-frame clones and leaves out a portion. The sample includes 30,000 to 40,000 clones, around 78% of them seen just once. The sequences come from unsorted PBMCs, collected 3.1 years after starting antiretroviral therapy. Receptors originate from a woman between 45 and 60 years old with HIV.

The chain employs TRBV30 and TRBJ1-1, with 9 bases aligning to TRBD1. Trimming took 5 bases from V and 4 from J; bases not matched to a gene: 8. Germline V lookup: CDR1 GTSNPN, CDR2 SVGIG (reference sequence). The CDR3 extends over 14 amino acids. CDR3 DNA sequence: TGTGCCTGGGCAAAGGGACAGGGTTTCACTGAAGCTTTCTTT. It is translated as CAWAKGQGFTEAFF. The full variable domain, completed using reference TRBV30 and TRBJ1-1, is SQTIHQWPATLVQPVGSPLSLECTVEGTSNPNLYWYRQAAGRGLQLLFYSVGIGQISSEVPQNLSASRPQDRQFILSSKKLLLSDSGFYLCAWAKGQGFTEAFFGQGTRLTVV.

This clone was observed a few times. J is TRBJ1-6 and V is TRBV11-3; no firm D call. Trimming took off 1 base at V and 9 bases at J, with 25 bases between the two ends. Germline V gives CDR1 SGHNT, CDR2 YENEEA. This CDR3 is 19 amino acids long. CDR3 region: CASSLGRPEPSGRSSPLHF. In DNA form, the CDR3 reads TGTGCCAGCAGCTTAGGTCGGCCGGAGCCCTCGGGCAGGAGTTCACCCCTCCACTTT.

This clone was seen a handful of times. This chain joins TRBV2 and TRBJ1-2; 8 bases map to TRBD1. The germline gives CDR1 SNHLY, CDR2 FYNNEI. Trimming cost V 6 bases and J 8 bases; bases outside gene matches: 8. The CDR3 runs to 13 residues. CDR3 bases: TGTGCCAGCAGCCCTCAGGGGGCTAACGGCTACACCTTC. It yields the protein CASSPQGANGYTF.

In its sample, this clone was seen once. The CDR3, as DNA: TGTGCCATCAGCGGACAGTCCACAGATACGCAGTATTTT. Residues: CAISGQSTDTQYF. The chain links TRBV10-3 to TRBJ2-3; possible D gene TRBD1, 6 bases. The V gene's germline CDR1 is ENHRY and CDR2 SYGVKD. The CDR3 consists of 13 residues. V was trimmed by 6 bases and J by 2 bases, leaving 9 bases between them.

This rearrangement joins TRBV7-8 to TRBJ1-1; TRBD1 might be the D (5 bases). This CDR3 spans 14 amino acids. Germline V CDR1 and CDR2: SGHVS, FQNEAQ. Deletions cut 6 bases from V and 0 bases from J, with 11 bases between. CDR3 sequence: CASRPSGLNTEAFF. The CDR3 DNA is TGTGCCAGCAGACCGTCAGGGTTGAACACTGAAGCTTTCTTT.

The chain uses TRBV6-5 and TRBJ1-2; 7 bases agree with TRBD1. The length of the CDR3 is 12 residues. Germline CDR1 is MNHEY and CDR2 is SVGAGI. V was clipped by 5 bases and J by 8 bases; unmatched bases: 5. The chain's CDR3 is CASSRTGEGYTF. The CDR3 nucleotides are TGTGCCAGCAGTCGTACAGGGGAGGGCTACACCTTC.

The J gene is TRBJ1-5, the V gene TRBV5-6; D is uncertain. The CDR3 has 14 residues. Germline CDR1 is SGHDT and CDR2 is YYEEEE. The germline V and J ends were trimmed by 0 bases and 7 bases, with 11 bases remaining between them. The CDR3 DNA reads TGTGCCAGCAGCTTGGGGCAACACTCCCAGCCCCAGCATTTT. Residues: CASSLGQHSQPQHF.

The chain carries TRBV27 and TRBJ2-7; 7 bases agree with TRBD1. The CDR3 is 14 amino acids. The V gene end was trimmed by 6 bases and the J gene end by 6 bases; junction bases not matched to a gene: 11. Germline V gene lookup returns CDR1 MNHEY and CDR2 SMNVEV (reference sequence). The CDR3 DNA is TGTGCCAGCAGAAGCCTAGGGGGCCCATCCGAGCAGTACGTC. It translates to CASRSLGGPSEQYV.

J is TRBJ2-2 and V is TRBV11-2; no clear D. The CDR3 is 16 amino acids. The V and J ends lost 5 bases and 2 bases respectively, with 15 bases between them. CDR1 is SGHAT and CDR2 is FQNNGV in the germline V gene. The CDR3 nucleotides read TGTGCCAGCAGCCGCTGGTCGGTGGGTAACACCGGGGAGCTGTTTTTT. It specifies CASSRWSVGNTGELFF.

The chain has TRBV5-1 and TRBJ1-2; possibly TRBD1 for D (5 bases). Germline CDR1 and CDR2: SGHRS and YFSETQ. Trimming removed 7 bases at V and 4 bases at J, with 8 bases between. This CDR3 spans 11 amino acids. CDR3 region: CASGDPYGYTF. The CDR3, as DNA: TGCGCCAGCGGGGACCCCTATGGCTACACCTTC.

The chain combines TRBV6-6 with TRBJ2-7, with D maybe TRBD2 (6 bases). CDR1 is MNHNY and CDR2 is SVGAGI in the germline V gene (reference sequence). The CDR3 sequence is 13 residues long. Between the trimmed V and J ends, which lost 5 bases and 4 bases, there was a span of 12 bases. DNA for the CDR3: TGTGCCAGCAGTGAGACTAGTGTGTACGAGCAGTACGTC. This sequence encodes CASSETSVYEQYV.

In this sample, this clone turned up once. The rearrangement uses TRBV7-8 and TRBJ2-1; TRBD1 matches at 9 bases. This CDR3 spans 15 amino acids. The trim removed 5 bases at V and 2 bases at J, leaving 4 bases unmatched. Germline V gene data show CDR1 as SGHVS and CDR2 as FQNEAQ. As DNA, the CDR3 is TGTGCCAGCAGCCTACAGGGGGCCACCTACAATGAGCAGTTCTTC. Translation: CASSLQGATYNEQFF. The whole variable domain, filled in from reference TRBV7-8 and TRBJ2-1, reads GAGVSQSPRYKVAKRGQDVALRCDPISGHVSLFWYQQALGQGPEFLTYFQNEAQLDKSGLPSDRFFAERPEGSVSTLKIQRTQQEDSAVYLCASSLQGATYNEQFFGPGTRLTVL.

The table lists this clone with a few counts. The J gene is TRBJ2-3, the V gene TRBV7-2; 7 bases are a match to TRBD2. Germline V CDR1 and CDR2: SGHTA, FQGNSA. This CDR3 has 15 amino acids. With V trimmed by 0 bases and J by 0 bases, 0 bases remained unmatched. The CDR3 region is CASSLAGGSTDTQYF. The CDR3 DNA reads as TGTGCCAGCAGCTTAGCGGGGGGGAGCACAGATACGCAGTATTTT.

This chain uses TRBV9 with TRBJ2-2; 9 nucleotides match TRBD1. With 3 bases clipped from V and 7 bases from J, the junction kept 7 bases outside the gene matches. The CDR3 totals 15 residues. The germline gives CDR1 SGDLS, CDR2 YYNGEE. The CDR3 nucleotides read TGTGCCAGCAGCGGGACACAGGGGGCTAGCGGGGAGCTGTTTTTT. It encodes CASSGTQGASGELFF. Full variable domain (missing parts from reference TRBV9 and TRBJ2-2): DSGVTQTPKHLITATGQRVTLRCSPRSGDLSVYWYQQSLDQGLQFLIQYYNGEERAKGNILERFSAQQFPDLHSELNLSSLELGDSALYFCASSGTQGASGELFFGEGSRLTVL.

The chain employs TRBV6-5 and TRBJ1-1; D remains unclear. CDR1 and CDR2 from the germline V gene are MNHEY and SVGAGI. This CDR3 region has 15 residues. The germline V and J ends were trimmed by 4 bases and 0 bases, with 12 bases remaining between them. The CDR3 DNA reads TGTGCCAGCAGTTCCTTTCGGCCTATGAACACTGAAGCTTTCTTT. Protein sequence: CASSSFRPMNTEAFF.

The V gene is TRBV5-1, the J gene TRBJ2-5, with TRBD2 matching over 8 bases. The CDR3 has 15 residues. The V gene's germline CDR1 is SGHRS and CDR2 YFSETQ. Losses at the gene ends were 5 bases for V and 2 bases for J; bases not matched to a gene: 8. For the CDR3, the DNA is TGCGCCAGCAGAGGGCAAGCGGGGGATCAAGAGACCCAGTACTTC. Residues: CASRGQAGDQETQYF.

V is TRBV6-5 and J is TRBJ2-1, with D possibly being TRBD1 or TRBD2 (5 bases each). The length of the CDR3 is 12 residues. The V end lost 4 bases, the J end lost 14 bases, and 15 bases lay between the germline ends. Germline loops: CDR1 MNHEY, CDR2 SVGAGI. For the CDR3, the DNA is TGTGCCAGCAGTTCCTCGGGGCACCAAAAGTTCTTC. Its translation: CASSSSGHQKFF.

Here the CDR3 reads CASSSRLATTGELFF. DNA for the CDR3: TGTGCCAGCAGCTCTCGACTAGCGACCACCGGGGAGCTGTTTTTT. The J gene is TRBJ2-2, the V gene TRBV7-2, with 8 bases matching TRBD2. Trimming cost V 4 bases and J 4 bases; bases outside gene matches: 5. There are 15 residues in the CDR3. Germline V lookup: CDR1 SGHTA, CDR2 FQGNSA.

The CDR3 DNA follows: TGTGCCAGCAGCTCAGTCCCCAGGGGGGTTATTCTCAATGAGCAGTTCTTC. Its translation: CASSSVPRGVILNEQFF. The chain employs TRBV5-6 and TRBJ2-1; perhaps TRBD1 as D (7 bases). Germline CDR1 is SGHDT and CDR2 is YYEEEE. V was clipped by 3 bases and J by 6 bases, with 22 bases between them. The length of the CDR3 is 17 residues.

The chain employs TRBV12-5 and TRBJ1-6; D gene unclear. This CDR3 has 13 residues. The germline gives CDR1 LGHNT, CDR2 FRNRAP. Trimming stripped 2 bases from V and 7 bases from J, with 6 bases between. CDR3: CASGLFENSPLHF. The CDR3 region has the DNA TGTGCTAGTGGTTTGTTTGAGAATTCACCCCTCCACTTT.

A few counts support this clone. The V and J genes are TRBV18 and TRBJ1-5; 8 bases are shared with TRBD1. Trimming cost V 3 bases and J 0 bases; bases outside gene matches: 4. The length of the CDR3 is 16 residues. CDR1 KGHSH and CDR2 LQKENI come from the germline V gene. CDR3 amino acids: CASSPDRGNSNQPQHF. The CDR3 DNA follows: TGTGCCAGCTCACCTGACAGGGGCAATAGCAATCAGCCCCAGCATTTT.

The V call is TRBV7-2, the J call TRBJ1-4; weak D call: TRBD1 (6 bases). Germline lookup yields CDR1 SGHTA and CDR2 FQGNSA. Trimming removed 4 bases from V and 9 bases from J, with 18 bases in between. This CDR3 is 15 amino acids long. For the CDR3, the DNA is TGTGCCAGCAGCTCCGCTCAGGGGCGCGGAAAAAAACTGTTTTTT. Protein: CASSSAQGRGKKLFF.